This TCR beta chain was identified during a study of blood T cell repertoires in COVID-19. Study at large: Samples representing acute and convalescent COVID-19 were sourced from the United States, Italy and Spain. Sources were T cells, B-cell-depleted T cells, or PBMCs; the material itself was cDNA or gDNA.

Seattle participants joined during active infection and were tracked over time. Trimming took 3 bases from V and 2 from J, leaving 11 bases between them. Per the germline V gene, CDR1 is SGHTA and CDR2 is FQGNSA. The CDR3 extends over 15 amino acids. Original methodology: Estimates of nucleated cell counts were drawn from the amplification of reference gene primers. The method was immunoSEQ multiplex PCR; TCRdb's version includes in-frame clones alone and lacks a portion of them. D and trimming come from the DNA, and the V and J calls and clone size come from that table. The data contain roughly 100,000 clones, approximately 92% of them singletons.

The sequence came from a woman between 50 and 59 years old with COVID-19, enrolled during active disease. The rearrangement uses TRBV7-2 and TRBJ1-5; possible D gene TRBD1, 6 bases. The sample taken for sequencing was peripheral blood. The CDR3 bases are TGTGCCAGCAGCTTGGCCAGGGGAGGCAATCAGCCCCAGCATTTT. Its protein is CASSLARGGNQPQHF.